The rows below give T cell receptor beta chains drawn from one sample of a study of breast tumors, draining lymph nodes, adjacent tissues. TCRdb recomputed calls from the multiplex PCR reads with MiXCR, one row per CDR3 protein. The data hold roughly 120,000 distinct CDR3 sequences, with about 20% observed a single time. Sequencing was carried out using axillary lymph node tissue. These TCRs come from a female donor with breast cancer. Some clones in this sample may be carry-over from other donors' samples. Both conserved end residues are part of each CDR3. The D gene is left open where the match is weak. Clone size, where shown, is once, few, many, or a class for clones that have expanded.

D: -
size: -
J: TRBJ2-7
V: TRBV28
length: 12
DNA: TGTGCCAGCAGTTCCAGGCGCTACGAGCAGTACTTC
CDR3: CASSSRRYEQYF

D: -
size: -
J: TRBJ2-3
V: TRBV28
length: 12
DNA: TGTGCCAGCAGTTCCGGACCAGATACGCAGTATTTT
CDR3: CASSSGPDTQYF

D: TRBD2
size: -
J: TRBJ2-1
V: TRBV5-6
length: 18
DNA: TGTGCCAGCAGCTCGAGGACTAGCGGACCCCGGGCATACAATGAGCAGTTCTTC
CDR3: CASSSRTSGPRAYNEQFF

D: -
size: many
J: TRBJ2-1
V: TRBV3-1
length: 13
DNA: TGTGCCAGCAGCCTTCATCAGGGTACTGAGCAGTTCTTC
CDR3: CASSLHQGTEQFF

D: TRBD2
size: many
J: TRBJ2-5
V: TRBV6-2/TRBV6-3
length: 14
DNA: TGTGCCAGCAGTTACGAAGCGGGAGTGGAGACCCAGTACTTC
CDR3: CASSYEAGVETQYF

D: -
size: many
J: TRBJ2-2
V: TRBV4-2
length: 15
DNA: TGTGCCAGCAGCCAAGCGGGCGGGAACACCGGGGAGCTGTTTTTT
CDR3: CASSQAGGNTGELFF

D: TRBD2
size: many
J: TRBJ2-3
V: TRBV20-1
length: 15
DNA: TGCAGTGCTAGAACTAGCGCATCTAGCACAGATACGCAGTATTTT
CDR3: CSARTSASSTDTQYF

D: -
size: -
J: TRBJ1-1
V: TRBV19
length: 14
DNA: TGTGCCTCTGCGGGGTTAAGGATGAACACTGAAGCTTTCTTT
CDR3: CASAGLRMNTEAFF

D: -
size: many
J: TRBJ2-2
V: TRBV7-9
length: 14
DNA: TGTGCCAGCAGCTCTTCAGTGAACACCGGGGAGCTGTTTTTT
CDR3: CASSSSVNTGELFF

D: TRBD2
size: many
J: TRBJ2-1
V: TRBV24-1
length: 16
DNA: TGTGCCACCAGTGATTTATGGACTAGCGGGGGTAATGAGCAGTTCTTC
CDR3: CATSDLWTSGGNEQFF

D: TRBD1
size: many
J: TRBJ1-5
V: TRBV20-1
length: 15
DNA: TGCAGTGCTAGGCACAGGGGGCATGGCAATCAGCCCCAGCATTTT
CDR3: CSARHRGHGNQPQHF

D: TRBD1
size: many
J: TRBJ2-7
V: TRBV27
length: 14
DNA: TGTGCCAGCAGTAAGCGACAGGGGCTCGGTGAGCAGTACTTC
CDR3: CASSKRQGLGEQYF

D: -
size: many
J: TRBJ2-1
V: TRBV20-1
length: 16
DNA: TGCAGTGCTAGGGCAGTACTAGATGTGGGGTCCAATGAGCAGTTCTTC
CDR3: CSARAVLDVGSNEQFF

D: -
size: many
J: TRBJ1-5
V: TRBV4-1
length: 15
DNA: TGCGCCAGCAGCCAAGATGTTGGCAGTTATCAGCCCCAGCATTTT
CDR3: CASSQDVGSYQPQHF

D: -
size: many
J: TRBJ2-3
V: TRBV19
length: 14
DNA: TGTGCCAGTAGTATAGATGCTACGACAGATACGCAGTATTTT
CDR3: CASSIDATTDTQYF

D: -
size: many
J: TRBJ1-6
V: TRBV3-1
length: 15
DNA: TGTGCCAGCAGCCAAGATACGGTTAGGAATTCACCCCTCCACTTT
CDR3: CASSQDTVRNSPLHF

D: TRBD2
size: many
J: TRBJ2-7
V: TRBV6-1
length: 15
DNA: TGTGCCAGCAGTGAAGTGGGCGGGAGGATGTTGGAGCAGTACTTC
CDR3: CASSEVGGRMLEQYF

D: -
size: -
J: TRBJ2-6
V: TRBV28
length: 14
DNA: TGTGCCAGCAGTTCTATCTCTGGGGCCAACGTCCTGACTTTC
CDR3: CASSSISGANVLTF

D: TRBD2
size: -
J: TRBJ2-1
V: TRBV6-5
length: 14
DNA: TGTGCCAGCCTTTTGCGGGGGGGCCATAATGAGCAGTTCTTC
CDR3: CASLLRGGHNEQFF

D: -
size: many
J: TRBJ1-2
V: TRBV5-1
length: 14
DNA: TGCGCCAGCAGCTTGGGGTCCTCTAACTATGGCTACACCTTC
CDR3: CASSLGSSNYGYTF